This T cell receptor beta chain was obtained from a study of blood T cell repertoires in COVID-19. The wider study: Acute and convalescent COVID-19 samples came from the United States, Italy and Spain. Sample material is recorded as cDNA or gDNA derived from T cells, B-cell-depleted T cells, or PBMCs.

The V and J ends lost 4 bases and 0 bases respectively, with 16 bases between them. The CDR3 has 17 residues. The germline CDR1 and CDR2 sequences are MRHNA and SNTAGT. How the authors handled the data: Reference gene primer amplification gave nucleated cell count estimates. Measured with immunoSEQ multiplex PCR; TCRdb has only the in-frame clones, and not every one. V and J calls and clone size come straight from that table; D and trimming were deduced from the DNA. The data contain some 58,000 clones, 87% of them singletons. Sequenced input: peripheral blood. This sequence was found in a man in his forties or fifties with acute or convalescent COVID-19. J is TRBJ1-5 and V is TRBV6-4, with a weak D call TRBD1 (5 bases). The CDR3 region is CASSGRDGGSSNQPQHF. The CDR3 nucleotides read TGTGCCAGCAGTGGGAGGGACGGTGGTTCTAGCAATCAGCCCCAGCATTTT.